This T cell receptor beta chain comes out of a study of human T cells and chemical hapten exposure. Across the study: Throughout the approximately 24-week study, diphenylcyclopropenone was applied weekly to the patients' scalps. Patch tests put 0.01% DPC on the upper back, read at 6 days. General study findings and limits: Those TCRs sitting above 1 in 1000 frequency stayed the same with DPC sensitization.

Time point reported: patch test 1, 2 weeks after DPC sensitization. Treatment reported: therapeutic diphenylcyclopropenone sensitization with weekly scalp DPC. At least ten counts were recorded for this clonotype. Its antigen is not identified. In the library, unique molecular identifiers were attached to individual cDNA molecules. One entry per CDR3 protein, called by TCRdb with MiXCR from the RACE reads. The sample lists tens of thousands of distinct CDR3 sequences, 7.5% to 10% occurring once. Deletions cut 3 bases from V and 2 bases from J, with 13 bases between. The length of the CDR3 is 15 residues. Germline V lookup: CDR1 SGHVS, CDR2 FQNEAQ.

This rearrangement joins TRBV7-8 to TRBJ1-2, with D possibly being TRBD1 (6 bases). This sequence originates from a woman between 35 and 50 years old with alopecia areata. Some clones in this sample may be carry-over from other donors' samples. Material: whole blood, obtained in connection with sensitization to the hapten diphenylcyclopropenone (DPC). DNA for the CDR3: TGTGCCAGCAGCTTTAGTCGGGGGCGAAACTATGGCTACACCTTC. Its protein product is CASSFSRGRNYGYTF.